This passage covers 16 T cell receptor beta chains from one sample sequenced in a study of blood T cell repertoires in COVID-19. Measured with immunoSEQ multiplex PCR; TCRdb has only the in-frame clones, and not every one. Among 100,000 or so clones, about 86% were seen once, and the ten largest hold about an eighth. The specimen was peripheral blood. The source is a woman between 55 and 75 years old in a cohort sampled during active or convalescent COVID-19.

The V call is TRBV10-1, the J call TRBJ2-7; perhaps TRBD1 as D (6 bases). The germline V gene encodes CDR1 WNHNN and CDR2 SYGVQD (reference sequence). V was pared by 3 bases and J by 7 bases, with 13 bases between. The CDR3 consists of 13 residues. Here the CDR3 DNA reads TGCGCCAGCAGTGACGGCTTAGGGGGAGAGCAGTACTTC. The encoded protein is CASSDGLGGEQYF.

The V gene is TRBV5-1, the J gene TRBJ2-1; TRBD2 agrees at 10 bases. CDR3 length equals 17 residues. V shed 0 bases, J shed 5 bases, and the junction held 8 bases outside the gene matches. The germline V gene encodes CDR1 SGHRS and CDR2 YFSETQ. CDR3 sequence (DNA): TGCGCCAGCAGCTTGGCCATTACTAGCGGGATCCACAATGAGCAGTTCTTC. Protein: CASSLAITSGIHNEQFF.

The chain is built from TRBV4-2 and TRBJ2-1; 10 bases are a match to TRBD2. After removal of 1 base from V and 4 bases from J, the junction contained 4 bases not matched to a gene. Per the germline V gene, CDR1 is LGHNA and CDR2 is YNFKEQ. The CDR3 runs to 16 residues. CDR3 region: CASSQVEAGGYNEQFF. The CDR3 coding sequence is TGTGCCAGCAGCCAAGTGGAAGCGGGGGGGTACAATGAGCAGTTCTTC.

This chain uses TRBV3-1 (or the pseudogene TRBV3-2) with TRBJ1-5; D not certain. This CDR3 is 13 amino acids long. From germline, CDR1 is LGHDT and CDR2 YNNKEL (reference sequence). Deletions cut 1 base from V and 4 bases from J, with 5 bases between. CDR3 amino acids: CASSQAGNQPQHF. In DNA, the CDR3 is TGTGCCAGCAGCCAAGCGGGGAATCAGCCCCAGCATTTT.

This clone was observed once. The chain is built from TRBV19 and TRBJ2-7; D is undetermined. Per germline, CDR1 LNHDA and CDR2 SQIVND (reference sequence). The CDR3 is made up of 14 amino acids. V lost 3 bases and J 7 bases, leaving 16 bases between the germline ends. The CDR3 loop is CASSIGQIGWEQYF. DNA of the CDR3: TGTGCCAGTAGTATTGGTCAGATTGGTTGGGAGCAGTACTTC.

The chain couples TRBV18 to TRBJ1-2; D ambiguous. CDR3 length: 16 amino acids. The V and J ends lost 0 bases and 0 bases respectively, with 11 bases between them. The germline gives CDR1 KGHSH, CDR2 LQKENI. Here the CDR3 DNA reads TGTGCCAGCTCACCACCGTCCCAGCGAGCTAACTATGGCTACACCTTC. Amino acid sequence: CASSPPSQRANYGYTF.

This clone appeared once. V is TRBV21-1 and J is TRBJ1-2; the table's D call, TRBD1, has no DNA check behind it. TRBV21-1 is listed as a pseudogene. The CDR3 loop spans 16 amino acids. This chain's CDR3 is CASSLDRGLQSYGYTF. In DNA form, the CDR3 reads TGTGCCAGCAGCCTGGACAGGGGGCTCCAGAGCTATGGCTACACCTTC.

This rearrangement joins TRBV19 to TRBJ2-5; 10 bases agree with TRBD2. The CDR3 contains 18 residues. CDR1 LNHDA and CDR2 SQIVND come from the germline V gene (reference sequence). J lost 5 bases, V lost 6 bases, and 18 bases had no gene match. The CDR3 loop reads CASSWGLAPGDGVETQYF. The CDR3 DNA reads TGTGCCAGTAGCTGGGGACTAGCGCCCGGTGACGGGGTGGAGACCCAGTACTTC. Full variable domain (missing parts from reference TRBV19 and TRBJ2-5): DGGITQSPKYLFRKEGQNVTLSCEQNLNHDAMYWYRQDPGQGLRLIYYSQIVNDFQKGDIAEGYSVSREKKESFPLTVTSAQKNPTAFYLCASSWGLAPGDGVETQYFGPGTRLLVL.

The chain recombines TRBV28 with TRBJ2-5; 8 nucleotides agree with TRBD2. There are 15 residues in the CDR3. The germline CDR1 and CDR2 sequences are MDHEN and SYDVKM. Unmatched junction bases numbered 11, after V lost 6 bases and J lost 5 bases. This chain's CDR3 is CASRPGREAGETQYF. CDR3 sequence (DNA): TGTGCCAGCAGACCCGGGAGGGAGGCGGGGGAGACCCAGTACTTC.

J is TRBJ1-5 and V is TRBV19, with D perhaps TRBD1 (5 bases). The V end was cut by 5 bases, the J end by 2 bases, with 19 bases between. Germline values: CDR1 LNHDA, CDR2 SQIVND (reference sequence). CDR3 length: 17 residues. The CDR3 region is CASSHHLGGERNQPQHF. The CDR3 DNA sequence: TGTGCCAGTAGTCACCACCTTGGGGGGGAGCGCAATCAGCCCCAGCATTTT.

V usage is TRBV6-5 and J usage is TRBJ1-4, with TRBD1 matching over 10 bases. V lost 6 bases and J lost 8; bases outside the gene matches: 6. This CDR3 region has 14 residues. CDR1 and CDR2 (germline): MNHEY, SVGAGI. The CDR3 coding sequence is TGTGCCAGCAGAAGACAGGGGGCGCGAGAAAAACTGTTTTTT. Its protein product is CASRRQGAREKLFF.

The chain has TRBV9 and TRBJ1-2, with a tentative D call TRBD1 (5 bases). The germline V gene has CDR1 SGDLS and CDR2 YYNGEE. This CDR3 comprises 14 residues. V was trimmed by 0 bases and J by 2 bases, leaving 8 bases between them. CDR3 DNA sequence: TGTGCCAGCAGCGTAGCCCCAGGGAACTATGGCTACACCTTC. Amino acids: CASSVAPGNYGYTF.

The V call is TRBV5-1, the J call TRBJ1-5, with 8 bases identical to TRBD1. CDR1 is SGHRS and CDR2 is YFSETQ in the germline V gene. V lost 0 bases and J lost 4; bases outside the gene matches: 3. The CDR3 runs to 15 residues. The CDR3 spells CASSLAGGENQPQHF. DNA of the CDR3: TGCGCCAGCAGCTTGGCAGGGGGCGAGAATCAGCCCCAGCATTTT.

The chain couples TRBV18 to TRBJ2-1; 11 bases line up with TRBD2. Germline V CDR1 and CDR2: KGHSH, LQKENI. This CDR3 spans 16 amino acids. Trimming removed 4 bases from V and 4 bases from J; junction bases left unmatched: 6. This CDR3 is CASSQKGLAEYNEQFF. CDR3 bases: TGTGCCAGCTCACAAAAGGGACTAGCGGAATACAATGAGCAGTTCTTC. Complete variable domain (other parts from reference TRBV18 and TRBJ2-1): NAGVMQNPRHLVRRRGQEARLRCSPMKGHSHVYWYRQLPEEGLKFMVYLQKENIIDESGMPKERFSAEFPKEGPSILRIQQVVRGDSAAYFCASSQKGLAEYNEQFFGPGTRLTVL.

This clone came up a few times. This chain links TRBV28 with TRBJ1-4; unclear D gene. The CDR3 sequence is 19 residues long. With 0 bases removed from V and 0 bases from J, the gap between germline ends came to 17 bases. Germline CDR1 and CDR2: MDHEN and SYDVKM. The DNA of the CDR3 is TGTGCCAGCAGTTTATGGGGCCGGAGGCAGTTAGCAACTAATGAAAAACTGTTTTTT. Encoded protein: CASSLWGRRQLATNEKLFF.

The chain uses TRBV5-1 and TRBJ2-3; 7 nucleotides agree with TRBD2. Germline CDR1 SGHRS, CDR2 YFSETQ. V lost 4 bases and J lost 1; bases outside the gene matches: 9. This CDR3 is built from 16 residues. CDR3 in DNA: TGCGCCAGCAGCCGGCGGTGGGGGGGAGGCACAGATACGCAGTATTTT. Its translation is CASSRRWGGGTDTQYF.